This T cell receptor (beta chain) was profiled in a study of brain T cells in children with intractable seizures. Time point denoted: blood from clinic visit 5 months post-surgery; TSC patient then seizure free. The CDR3 is 15 residues long. Germline CDR1 reads SGDLS; CDR2 reads YYNGEE. V lost 0 bases and J 1 base, leaving 9 bases between the germline ends. Libraries were prepared by immunoSEQ multiplex PCR; TCRdb keeps only in-frame clonotypes and omits some of them. The table includes about 340,000 clones, more than 85% detected once. This TCR was recovered from a boy in the first two years of life with tuberous sclerosis and intractable seizures. The sample consisted of peripheral blood, taken more than 4 months after surgery. The J gene is TRBJ2-3, the V gene TRBV9, with D tentatively TRBD2 (5 bases). The CDR3 sequence: CASSVEDGGTDTQYF. The CDR3 nucleotides read TGTGCCAGCAGCGTAGAGGACGGGGGCACAGATACGCAGTATTTT.